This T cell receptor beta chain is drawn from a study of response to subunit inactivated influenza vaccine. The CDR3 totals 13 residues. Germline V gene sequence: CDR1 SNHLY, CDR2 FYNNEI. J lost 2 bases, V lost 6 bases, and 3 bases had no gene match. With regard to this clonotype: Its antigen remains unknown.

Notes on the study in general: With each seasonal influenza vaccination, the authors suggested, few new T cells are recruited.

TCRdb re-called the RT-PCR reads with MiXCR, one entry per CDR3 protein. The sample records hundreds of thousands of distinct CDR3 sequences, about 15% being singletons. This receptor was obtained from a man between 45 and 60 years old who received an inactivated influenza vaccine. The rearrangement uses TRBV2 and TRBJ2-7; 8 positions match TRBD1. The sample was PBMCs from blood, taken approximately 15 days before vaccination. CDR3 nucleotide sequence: TGTGCCAGCAGGGTACAGGGGGCCTACGAGCAGTACTTC. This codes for CASRVQGAYEQYF.